These T cell receptor beta chains were read from a single sample in a study of shared clonotypes between healthy human individuals. The method was immunoSEQ multiplex PCR; TCRdb's version includes in-frame clones alone and lacks a portion of them. In the table there are 2 million to 2.5 million clones, about nine tenths of which are singletons. Specimen: naive CD4+ T cells from PBMCs. The receptors here all came from a man aged 18 to 30 in good health. Some clones in this sample may be carry-over from other donors' samples. Both conserved end residues are part of each CDR3. D genes are given only for firm matches. The listing skips clone size in some rows; elsewhere it reads once, few, many or a size class.

clone_size cdr3_length j_call d_call v_call cdr3_aa cdr3_nt
. 12 TRBJ1-2 . TRBV30 CAWRDFNYGYTF TGTGCCTGGAGGGACTTCAACTATGGCTACACCTTC
once 14 TRBJ1-4 . TRBV5-6 CASSLAATNEKLFF TGTGCCAGCAGCTTGGCTGCAACTAATGAAAAACTGTTTTTT
. 15 TRBJ2-1 TRBD2 TRBV15 CATSRDPGGVNEQFF TGTGCCACCAGCAGAGATCCCGGGGGGGTCAATGAGCAGTTCTTC
. 13 TRBJ2-5 . TRBV18 CASSPSSQETQYF TGTGCCAGCTCACCTTCTTCCCAAGAGACCCAGTACTTC
once 16 TRBJ1-2 . TRBV7-8 CASSLAGGREEDGYTF TGTGCCAGCAGCTTAGCCGGGGGGAGGGAAGAGGATGGCTACACCTTC
. 13 TRBJ1-1 . TRBV14 CASIRSEGTEAFF TGTGCCAGCATCCGGTCCGAAGGGACTGAAGCTTTCTTT
once 13 TRBJ2-7 . TRBV27 CASRTTGLHEQYF TGTGCCAGCAGAACCACAGGGCTCCACGAGCAGTACTTC
. 15 TRBJ1-5 TRBD1 TRBV28 CASSQQGAANQPQHF TGTGCCAGCAGCCAGCAGGGGGCTGCCAATCAGCCCCAGCATTTT
once 16 TRBJ2-1 TRBD2 TRBV27 CASSTVRGGSYNEQFF TGTGCCAGCAGTACCGTCCGCGGGGGCTCCTACAATGAGCAGTTCTTC
. 15 TRBJ2-5 . TRBV5-4 CASSLSGGPQETQYF TGTGCCAGCAGCTTGTCGGGGGGCCCCCAAGAGACCCAGTACTTC
. 16 TRBJ2-7 TRBD2 TRBV7-2 CASSLVSTSGGYEQYF TGTGCCAGCAGCTTAGTTTCGACTAGCGGGGGGTACGAGCAGTACTTC
once 15 TRBJ1-1 . TRBV5-4 CASNLPRRENTEAFF TGTGCCAGCAACCTACCCCGCAGGGAGAACACTGAAGCTTTCTTT
once 12 TRBJ1-4 . TRBV27 CASGLLGEKLFF TGTGCCAGCGGCCTTTTAGGTGAAAAACTGTTTTTT
. 14 TRBJ2-1 . TRBV5-1 CASSSHSSYNEQFF TGCGCCAGCAGCTCACACAGCTCCTACAATGAGCAGTTCTTC
. 14 TRBJ2-7 . TRBV7-8 CASSPGPRGREQYF TGTGCCAGCAGCCCAGGGCCTCGAGGGCGCGAGCAGTACTTC
. 15 TRBJ2-5 . TRBV14 CASSQRTLAQETQYF TGTGCCAGCAGCCAGAGAACTTTGGCCCAAGAGACCCAGTACTTC
. 11 TRBJ2-3 . TRBV6-4 CASSLGDTQYF TGTGCCAGCAGTTTAGGAGATACGCAGTATTTT
. 12 TRBJ2-7 TRBD2 TRBV28 CASSPTGGEQYF TGTGCCAGCAGTCCAACCGGGGGGGAGCAGTACTTC
. 16 TRBJ2-3 TRBD2 TRBV28 CASSSPVAGSTDTQYF TGTGCCAGCAGTTCCCCGGTAGCGGGAAGCACAGATACGCAGTATTTT
. 15 TRBJ2-2 TRBD1 TRBV5-1 CASSTSGQGTGELFF TGCGCCAGCAGCACCTCGGGACAGGGGACCGGGGAGCTGTTTTTT
once 14 TRBJ2-7 . TRBV11-2 CASSYMGQNYEQYF TGTGCCAGCAGTTACATGGGACAAAACTACGAGCAGTACTTC
few 18 TRBJ1-1 TRBD1 TRBV7-8 CASSLRGVTGGKVTEAFF TGTGCCAGCAGCCTCCGGGGGGTGACAGGGGGCAAGGTTACTGAAGCTTTCTTT
. 15 TRBJ2-1 TRBD1 TRBV5-6 CASSITGTGGNEQFF TGTGCCAGCAGCATAACCGGGACAGGGGGCAATGAGCAGTTCTTC
. 15 TRBJ2-1 TRBD1 TRBV9 CASSEGQGMINEQFF TGTGCCAGCAGCGAGGGACAGGGGATGATCAATGAGCAGTTCTTC
once 14 TRBJ2-7 . TRBV7-2 CASLLTGSSYEQYF TGTGCCAGCCTACTGACAGGAAGCTCCTACGAGCAGTACTTC
. 14 TRBJ2-5 TRBD2 TRBV7-2 CASSWEGIQETQYF TGTGCCAGCAGCTGGGAGGGGATCCAAGAGACCCAGTACTTC
. 15 TRBJ2-2 TRBD2 TRBV4-3 CASSDPSGGTGELFF TGCGCCAGCTCAGACCCGTCCGGGGGGACCGGGGAGCTGTTTTTT